This TCR gamma chain was recovered during a study of gamma delta lymphoproliferative disorders and STAT genes. Study context: Each gamma-chain library started from at least 50 ng of genomic DNA, using the LymphoTrack Dx TCRG Assay. Findings and caveats of the study: Gamma repertoires grouped patients separately from controls; delta repertoires showed no separation.

TCRdb used CATT to re-call clones from the multiplex PCR reads. The table lists approximately 1,200 gamma-chain clones, under 10% of them singletons. This clone is labeled medium-sized. Antigen unknown. PBMCs from patients and controls supplied the genomic DNA for sequencing. Unmatched junction bases numbered 14, after V lost 8 bases and J lost 7 bases. The CDR3 runs 15 residues. J is TRGJP1 and V is TRGV10. TRGV10 is placed among ORFs of uncertain function. The sample taken for sequencing was blood. This receptor was taken from a human donor with gamma-delta T-cell large granular lymphocyte leukemia. The CDR3 DNA reads as TGTGCTGCGTGGGATCCAGGGTCTTTTGGTTGGTTCAAGATATTT. It yields the protein CAAWDPGSFGWFKIF.